This TCR beta chain was retrieved from a study of cytomegalovirus exposure and HLA in healthy donors. This CDR3 is built from 15 residues. The V gene lost 1 base and the J gene lost 3 bases, with 13 bases spanning the gap. Per germline, CDR1 MGHRA and CDR2 YSYEKL. The PCR ran on 60 Vbeta and 13 Jbeta primers. TCRdb's copy holds only in-frame clones and misses some; the assay was immunoSEQ multiplex PCR. The data hold approximately 38,000 clones, with approximately 66% observed a single time. The sample was PBMCs. The chain has TRBV4-1 and TRBJ2-7, with D tentatively TRBD2 (5 bases). This TCR was sampled from a man between 50 and 59 years old in good health and CMV-seropositive. CDR3 in amino acids: CASSQGGAGIYEQYF. CDR3 sequence (DNA): TGCGCCAGCAGCCAAGGGGGAGCAGGAATCTACGAGCAGTACTTC.